The 9 T cell receptor beta chains below come from one sample, sequenced in a study of cytomegalovirus exposure and HLA in healthy donors. 13 Jbeta primers and 60 Vbeta primers were used for the PCR. The repertoire was sequenced with immunoSEQ multiplex PCR; TCRdb's copy has only in-frame clones and lacks some. This sample yields some 180,000 clones, of which roughly 80% are seen a single time; 1.5% to 2% belongs to the top ten. The sequenced material came from PBMCs. Source of these receptors: a woman younger than 35 in good health and CMV-seronegative.

The chain recombines TRBV27 with TRBJ2-1, with 8 nucleotides matching TRBD2. This CDR3 has 15 amino acids. Germline V gives CDR1 MNHEY, CDR2 SMNVEV (reference sequence). Trimming cost V 5 bases and J 9 bases; bases outside gene matches: 12. DNA for the CDR3: TGTGCCAGCAGTCCTGAAGCGGGAGCCTTTTTTGAGCAGTTCTTC. Its translation: CASSPEAGAFFEQFF.

The rearrangement uses TRBV5-1 and TRBJ2-1; TRBD2 aligns across 10 bases. CDR3 length: 12 residues. V shed 4 bases and J 14 bases; nucleotides not matched to a gene: 6. Germline-derived CDR1 and CDR2 are SGHRS and YFSETQ. The CDR3 DNA follows: TGCGCCAGCAGCCTAGGGACTAGCGCTGAGTTCTTC. Amino acids: CASSLGTSAEFF.

The CDR3 here is CASSAGRETYEQYF. In DNA form, the CDR3 reads TGTGCCAGTAGTGCTGGGCGGGAGACCTACGAGCAGTACTTC. This sequence joins TRBV19 and TRBJ2-7, with 7 bases that match TRBD2. V gave up 5 bases and J gave up 2 bases; unmatched junction bases: 6. The CDR3 runs 14 residues. The germline CDR1 and CDR2 sequences are LNHDA and SQIVND (reference sequence).

The CDR3 protein is CASSQNDLAIETQYF. CDR3 DNA sequence: TGCGCCAGCAGCCAAAACGACCTAGCTATCGAGACCCAGTACTTC. This chain joins TRBV4-3 and TRBJ2-5, with a tentative D call TRBD2 (5 bases). The V end was cut by 2 bases, the J end by 5 bases, with 15 bases between. The CDR3 totals 15 residues. Germline assignment: CDR1 LGHNA and CDR2 YSLEER.

This clone was observed a few times. The gene calls are TRBV15 and TRBJ2-5, with 10 bases aligning to TRBD2. CDR3 size: 17 residues. V was clipped by 0 bases and J by 6 bases; unmatched bases: 10. CDR1 LNHNV and CDR2 YYDKDF come from the germline V gene (reference sequence). CDR3 coding DNA: TGTGCCACCAGCAGAGAACTAGCGGGAATTGGGGAAAAGACCCAGTACTTC. It codes for CATSRELAGIGEKTQYF.

This clone has only one observation. This sequence joins TRBV28 and TRBJ2-1; 8 bases align to TRBD2. This CDR3 has 15 amino acids. Trimming took 5 bases from V and 5 from J; bases not matched to a gene: 8. CDR1 MDHEN and CDR2 SYDVKM come from the germline V gene. The DNA of the CDR3 is TGTGCCAGCAGTCTCCCTGGGACTAGGGACAATGAGCAGTTCTTC. This encodes CASSLPGTRDNEQFF.

This chain joins TRBV5-8 and TRBJ2-3; TRBD2 agrees at 8 bases. The CDR3 covers 16 residues. Trimming removed 2 bases from V and 1 base from J; junction bases left unmatched: 6. In germline, CDR1 is SGHTS, CDR2 YDEGEE. The CDR3 DNA reads TGTGCCAGCAGCTTAGTCGGGAGGGCGGGCACAGATACGCAGTATTTT. Residues: CASSLVGRAGTDTQYF.

This chain uses TRBV30 with TRBJ2-2, with D maybe TRBD2 (5 bases). The ends were cut back, 5 bases at V and 7 bases at J, with 29 bases in the middle. This CDR3 is 18 amino acids long. In germline, CDR1 is GTSNPN, CDR2 SVGIG (reference sequence). CDR3 coding DNA: TGTGCCTGGGACCTCTGGGAGCTAGCCGGAGGTTCGGGCGGGGAGCTGTTTTTT. It specifies CAWDLWELAGGSGGELFF. The full variable domain, in which reference TRBV30 and TRBJ2-2 provide the parts outside the CDR3, is SQTIHQWPATLVQPVGSPLSLECTVEGTSNPNLYWYRQAAGRGLQLLFYSVGIGQISSEVPQNLSASRPQDRQFILSSKKLLLSDSGFYLCAWDLWELAGGSGGELFFGEGSRLTVL.

This sequence joins TRBV10-3 and TRBJ2-7; TRBD1 agrees at 8 bases. Germline-derived CDR1 and CDR2 are ENHRY and SYGVKD. The ends lost 3 bases at V and 0 bases at J; junction bases unmatched: 4. The CDR3 extends over 15 amino acids. The chain's CDR3 is CAISDTGGSSYEQYF. The CDR3 DNA reads as TGTGCCATCAGTGATACAGGGGGGAGCTCCTACGAGCAGTACTTC.